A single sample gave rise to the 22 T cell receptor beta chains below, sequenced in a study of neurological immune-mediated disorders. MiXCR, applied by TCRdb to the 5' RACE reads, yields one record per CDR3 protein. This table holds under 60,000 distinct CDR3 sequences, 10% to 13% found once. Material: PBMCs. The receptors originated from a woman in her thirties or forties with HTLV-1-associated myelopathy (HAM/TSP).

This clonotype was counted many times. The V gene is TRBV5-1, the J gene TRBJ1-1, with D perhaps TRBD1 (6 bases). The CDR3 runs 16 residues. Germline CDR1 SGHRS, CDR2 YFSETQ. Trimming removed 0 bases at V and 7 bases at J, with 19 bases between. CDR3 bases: TGCGCCAGCAGCTTGGCCACTAGACAGGTCCGAGGTGAAGCTTTCTTT. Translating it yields CASSLATRQVRGEAFF.

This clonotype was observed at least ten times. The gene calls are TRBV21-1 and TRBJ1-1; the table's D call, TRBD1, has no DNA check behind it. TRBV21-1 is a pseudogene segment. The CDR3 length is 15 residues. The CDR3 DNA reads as TGTGCCAGCAGGAAGGTAGGGGCTGAGAACACTGAAGCTTTCTTT. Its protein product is CASRKVGAENTEAFF.

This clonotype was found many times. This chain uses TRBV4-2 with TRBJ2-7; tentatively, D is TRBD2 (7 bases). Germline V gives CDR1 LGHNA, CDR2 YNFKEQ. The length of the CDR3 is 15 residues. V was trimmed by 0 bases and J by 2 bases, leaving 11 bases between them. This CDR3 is CASSQDEGGPYEQYF. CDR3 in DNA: TGTGCCAGCAGCCAAGATGAGGGGGGGCCCTACGAGCAGTACTTC.

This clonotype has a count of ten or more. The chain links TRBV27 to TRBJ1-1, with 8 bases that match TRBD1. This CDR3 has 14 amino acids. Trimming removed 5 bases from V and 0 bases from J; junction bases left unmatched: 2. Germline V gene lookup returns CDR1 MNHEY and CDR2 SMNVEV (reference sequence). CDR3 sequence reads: CASSPRGLNTEAFF. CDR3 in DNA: TGTGCCAGCAGTCCCAGGGGGCTGAACACTGAAGCTTTCTTT.

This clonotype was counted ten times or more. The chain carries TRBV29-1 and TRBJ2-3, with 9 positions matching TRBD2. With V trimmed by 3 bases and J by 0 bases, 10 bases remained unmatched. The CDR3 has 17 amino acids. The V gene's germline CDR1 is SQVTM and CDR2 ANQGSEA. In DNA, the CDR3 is TGCAGCGTTGAGAGGCGGGGGGGCACCCTTAGCACAGATACGCAGTATTTT. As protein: CSVERRGGTLSTDTQYF.

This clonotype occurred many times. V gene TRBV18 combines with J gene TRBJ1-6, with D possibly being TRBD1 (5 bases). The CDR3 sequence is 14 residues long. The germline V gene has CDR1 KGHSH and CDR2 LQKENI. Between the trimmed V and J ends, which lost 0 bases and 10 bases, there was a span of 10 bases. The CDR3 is CASSPPTVGSPLHF. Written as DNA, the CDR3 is TGTGCCAGCTCACCACCGACAGTGGGGTCACCCCTCCACTTT.

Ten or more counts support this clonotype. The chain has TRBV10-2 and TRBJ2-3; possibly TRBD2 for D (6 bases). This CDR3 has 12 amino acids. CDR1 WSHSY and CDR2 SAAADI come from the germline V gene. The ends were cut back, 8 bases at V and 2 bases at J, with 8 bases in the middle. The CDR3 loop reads CASGGNTDTQYF. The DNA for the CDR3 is TGCGCCAGCGGGGGGAACACAGATACGCAGTATTTT.

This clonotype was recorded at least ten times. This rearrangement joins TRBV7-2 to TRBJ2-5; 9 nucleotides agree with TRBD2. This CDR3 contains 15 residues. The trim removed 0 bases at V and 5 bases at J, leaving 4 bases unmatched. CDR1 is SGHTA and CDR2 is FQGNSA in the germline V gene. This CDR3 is CASSLASGGGETQYF. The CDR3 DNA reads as TGTGCCAGCAGCTTAGCTAGCGGGGGCGGGGAGACCCAGTACTTC.

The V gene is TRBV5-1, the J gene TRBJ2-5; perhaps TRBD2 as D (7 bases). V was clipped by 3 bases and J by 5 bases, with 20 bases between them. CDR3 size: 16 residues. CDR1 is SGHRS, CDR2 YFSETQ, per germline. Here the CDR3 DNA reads TGCGCCAGCAGCTCCGCCGGGACTACAAGGGGGGAGACCCAGTACTTC. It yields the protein CASSSAGTTRGETQYF. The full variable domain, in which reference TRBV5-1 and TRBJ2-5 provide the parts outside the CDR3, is KAGVTQTPRYLIKTRGQQVTLSCSPISGHRSVSWYQQTPGQGLQFLFEYFSETQRNKGNFPGRFSGRQFSNSRSEMNVSTLELGDSALYLCASSSAGTTRGETQYFGPGTRLLVL.

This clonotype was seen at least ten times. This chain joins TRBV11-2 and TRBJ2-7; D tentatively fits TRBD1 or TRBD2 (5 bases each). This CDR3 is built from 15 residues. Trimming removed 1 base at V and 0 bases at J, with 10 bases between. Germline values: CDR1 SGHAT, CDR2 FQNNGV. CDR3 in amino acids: CASSLAAGSSYEQYF. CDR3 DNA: TGTGCCAGCAGCTTAGCGGCAGGGAGCTCCTACGAGCAGTACTTC.

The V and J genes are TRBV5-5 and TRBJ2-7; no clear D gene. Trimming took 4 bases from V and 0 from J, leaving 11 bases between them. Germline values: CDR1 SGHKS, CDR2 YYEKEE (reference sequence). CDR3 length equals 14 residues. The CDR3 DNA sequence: TGTGCCAGCAGCCCACAAGCCAACTCCTACGAGCAGTACTTC. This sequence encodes CASSPQANSYEQYF.

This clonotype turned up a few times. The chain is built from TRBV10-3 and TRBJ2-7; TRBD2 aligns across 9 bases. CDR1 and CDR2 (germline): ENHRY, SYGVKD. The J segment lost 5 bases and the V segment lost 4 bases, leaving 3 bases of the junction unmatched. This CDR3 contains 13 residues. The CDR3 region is CAISGSGGNEQYF. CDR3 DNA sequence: TGTGCCATCAGTGGTAGCGGGGGAAACGAGCAGTACTTC.

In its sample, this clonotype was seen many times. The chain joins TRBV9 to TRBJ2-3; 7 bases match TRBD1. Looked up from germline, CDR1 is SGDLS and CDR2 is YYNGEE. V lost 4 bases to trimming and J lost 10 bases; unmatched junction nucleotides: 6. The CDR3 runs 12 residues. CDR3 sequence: CASSSRQGSQYF. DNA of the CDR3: TGTGCCAGCAGCTCTCGACAGGGCTCGCAGTATTTT.

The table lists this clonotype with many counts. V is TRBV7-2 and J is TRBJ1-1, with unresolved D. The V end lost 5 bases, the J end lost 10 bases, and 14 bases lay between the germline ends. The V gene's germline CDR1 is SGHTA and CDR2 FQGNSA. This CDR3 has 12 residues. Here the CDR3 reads CASSPGLSRAFF. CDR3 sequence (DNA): TGTGCCAGCAGCCCCGGCTTGTCAAGAGCTTTCTTT.

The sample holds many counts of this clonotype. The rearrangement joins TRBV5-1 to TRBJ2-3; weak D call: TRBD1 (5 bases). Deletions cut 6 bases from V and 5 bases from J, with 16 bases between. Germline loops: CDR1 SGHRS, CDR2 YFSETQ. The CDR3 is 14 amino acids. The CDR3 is CASKVFSQGDTQYF. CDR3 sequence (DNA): TGCGCCAGCAAAGTGTTTAGCCAGGGAGATACGCAGTATTTT.

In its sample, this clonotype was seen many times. The CDR3 DNA reads as TGTGCCAGCAGTCTCGGGCCACTCTACAATGAGCAGTTCTTC. It encodes CASSLGPLYNEQFF. V gene TRBV25-1 combines with J gene TRBJ2-1; D gene uncertain. The V end was cut by 5 bases, the J end by 3 bases, with 11 bases between. CDR3 length: 14 amino acids. Per germline, CDR1 MGHDK and CDR2 SYGVNS.

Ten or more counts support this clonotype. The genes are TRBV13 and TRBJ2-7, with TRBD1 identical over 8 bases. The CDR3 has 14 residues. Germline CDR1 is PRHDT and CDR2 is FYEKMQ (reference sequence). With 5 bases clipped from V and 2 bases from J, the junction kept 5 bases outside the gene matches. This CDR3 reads CASSPRDRPYEQYF. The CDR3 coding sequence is TGTGCCAGCAGCCCACGGGACAGGCCCTACGAGCAGTACTTC.

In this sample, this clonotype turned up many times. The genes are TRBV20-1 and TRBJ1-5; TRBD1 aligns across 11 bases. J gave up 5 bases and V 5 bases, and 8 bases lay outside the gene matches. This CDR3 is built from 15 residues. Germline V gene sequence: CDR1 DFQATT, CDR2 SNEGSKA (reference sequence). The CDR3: CSASWGDRGYQPQHF. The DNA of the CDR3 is TGCAGTGCTTCTTGGGGGGACAGGGGGTATCAGCCCCAGCATTTT.

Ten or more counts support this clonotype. The CDR3 region has the DNA TGCGCCAGCAGCTTGGTTATGGGCGGAAGCACAGATACGCAGTATTTT. Encoded protein: CASSLVMGGSTDTQYF. This chain uses TRBV5-1 with TRBJ2-3; no definite D call. The V end lost 0 bases, the J end lost 0 bases, and 11 bases lay between the germline ends. Germline V CDR1 and CDR2: SGHRS, YFSETQ. The CDR3 runs to 16 residues. Drawing the rest from reference TRBV5-1 and TRBJ2-3, the complete variable domain is KAGVTQTPRYLIKTRGQQVTLSCSPISGHRSVSWYQQTPGQGLQFLFEYFSETQRNKGNFPGRFSGRQFSNSRSEMNVSTLELGDSALYLCASSLVMGGSTDTQYFGPGTRLTVL.

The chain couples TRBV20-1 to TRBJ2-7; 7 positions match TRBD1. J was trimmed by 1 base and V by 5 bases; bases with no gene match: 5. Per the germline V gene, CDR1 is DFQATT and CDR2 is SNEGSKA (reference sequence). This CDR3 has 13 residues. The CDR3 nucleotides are TGCAGTGCTCCTGACAGGGTTTCCTACGAGCAGTACTTC. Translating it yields CSAPDRVSYEQYF.

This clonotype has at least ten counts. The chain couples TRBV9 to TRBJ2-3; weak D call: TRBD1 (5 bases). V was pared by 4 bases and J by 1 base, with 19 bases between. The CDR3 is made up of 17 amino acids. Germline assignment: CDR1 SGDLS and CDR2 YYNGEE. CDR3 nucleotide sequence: TGTGCCAGCAGCCAGAAGACGGGCGGACAAGGCACAGATACGCAGTATTTT. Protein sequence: CASSQKTGGQGTDTQYF.

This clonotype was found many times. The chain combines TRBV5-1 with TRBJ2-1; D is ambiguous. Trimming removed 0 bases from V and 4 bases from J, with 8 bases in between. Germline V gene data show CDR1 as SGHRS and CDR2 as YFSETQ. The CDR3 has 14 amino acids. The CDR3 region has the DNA TGCGCCAGCAGCTTGGGATACAATTACAATGAGCAGTTCTTC. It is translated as CASSLGYNYNEQFF.